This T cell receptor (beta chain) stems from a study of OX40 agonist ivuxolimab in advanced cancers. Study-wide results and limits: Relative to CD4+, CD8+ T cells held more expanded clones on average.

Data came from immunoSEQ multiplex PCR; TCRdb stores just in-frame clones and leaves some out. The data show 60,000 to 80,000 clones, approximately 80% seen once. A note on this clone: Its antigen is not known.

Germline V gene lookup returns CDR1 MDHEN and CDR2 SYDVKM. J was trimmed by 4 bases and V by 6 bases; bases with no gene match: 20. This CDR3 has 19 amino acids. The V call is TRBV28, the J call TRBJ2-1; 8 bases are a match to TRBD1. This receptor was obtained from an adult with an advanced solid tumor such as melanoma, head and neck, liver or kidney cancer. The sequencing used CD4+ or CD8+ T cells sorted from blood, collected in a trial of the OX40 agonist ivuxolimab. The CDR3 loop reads CASSPGGTGRPRWYNEQFF. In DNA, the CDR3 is TGTGCCAGCAGCCCCGGCGGGACAGGCAGGCCCCGTTGGTACAATGAGCAGTTCTTC.